Each of the 21 T cell receptor beta chains below was sequenced from the same sample in a study of long-term antiretroviral therapy in people with HIV. Version v3.0 of the immunoSEQ assay ran at survey level. The table came from immunoSEQ multiplex PCR; TCRdb's copy has only in-frame clones and leaves some out. The sample lists approximately 35,000 clones; more than 75% were seen once. The specimen comprised unsorted PBMCs, sampled 1.9 years after starting antiretroviral therapy. These receptors were obtained from a man aged 18 to 35 with HIV.

J is TRBJ2-7 and V is TRBV18; D tentatively fits TRBD1 or TRBD2 (5 bases each). V lost 3 bases, J lost 9 bases, and 21 bases lay in between. CDR3 length: 15 amino acids. Germline lookup yields CDR1 KGHSH and CDR2 LQKENI. CDR3 sequence: CASSPERVGQGRQYF. DNA for the CDR3: TGTGCCAGCTCACCTGAAAGAGTGGGCCAGGGACGGCAGTACTTC.

The chain has TRBV5-1 and TRBJ2-2; D ambiguous. Between the trimmed V and J ends, which lost 5 bases and 2 bases, there was a span of 10 bases. The germline gives CDR1 SGHRS, CDR2 YFSETQ. The CDR3 contains 14 residues. The CDR3 nucleotides read TGCGCCAGCAGGGTGCCTAGTAACACCGGGGAGCTGTTTTTT. Its protein product is CASRVPSNTGELFF.

The genes are TRBV9 and TRBJ2-3; D might be TRBD1 (5 bases). V dropped 0 bases and J dropped 7 bases, with 12 bases sitting between them. Germline V lookup: CDR1 SGDLS, CDR2 YYNGEE. The CDR3 length is 14 residues. DNA of the CDR3: TGTGCCAGCAGCGTAGCAACCCAGGGATATACGCAGTATTTT. Protein sequence: CASSVATQGYTQYF.

The chain employs TRBV18 and TRBJ2-5; D ambiguous. This CDR3 is 14 amino acids long. Germline loops: CDR1 KGHSH, CDR2 LQKENI. V was clipped by 4 bases and J by 0 bases, with 9 bases between them. The CDR3 DNA reads TGTGCCAGCTCACTTGGACGGGACCAAGAGACCCAGTACTTC. This encodes CASSLGRDQETQYF.

The chain is built from TRBV14 and TRBJ1-5; D remains unclear. V was trimmed by 0 bases and J by 6 bases, leaving 6 bases between them. CDR1 and CDR2 (germline): SGHDN, FVKESK. The length of the CDR3 is 13 residues. The CDR3 DNA follows: TGTGCCAGCAGCCAAGACCGGGGTCAGCCCCAGCATTTT. Protein sequence: CASSQDRGQPQHF. The full variable domain, in which reference TRBV14 and TRBJ1-5 provide the parts outside the CDR3, is EAGVTQFPSHSVIEKGQTVTLRCDPISGHDNLYWYRRVMGKEIKFLLHFVKESKQDESGMPNNRFLAERTGGTYSTLKVQPAELEDSGVYFCASSQDRGQPQHFGDGTRLSIL.

The chain employs TRBV19 and TRBJ1-2; the D is unclear. The CDR3 is 15 amino acids. The V end lost 3 bases, the J end lost 6 bases, and 17 bases lay between the germline ends. Germline assignment: CDR1 LNHDA and CDR2 SQIVND (reference sequence). The CDR3 DNA is TGTGCCAGTAGTATGACGTGGGAAAGGAAGGATGGCTACACCTTC. Protein product: CASSMTWERKDGYTF.

The chain combines TRBV15 with TRBJ2-5; the D gene is possibly TRBD2 (6 bases). Trimming took 8 bases from V and 5 from J, leaving 15 bases between them. Germline CDR1 is LNHNV and CDR2 is YYDKDF (reference sequence). The CDR3 runs 13 residues. CDR3 in amino acids: CATHGLREETQYF. In nucleotides, the CDR3 is TGTGCCACCCACGGGTTACGGGAGGAGACCCAGTACTTC.

CDR3 protein: CASSELEGASEQYF. CDR3 sequence (DNA): TGTGCCAGCAGTGAACTCGAGGGGGCTAGCGAGCAGTACTTC. The chain links TRBV6-5 to TRBJ2-7; 7 positions agree with TRBD1. Germline assignment: CDR1 MNHEY and CDR2 SVGAGI. The CDR3 has 14 residues. J was trimmed by 6 bases and V by 5 bases; bases with no gene match: 10.

The rearrangement uses TRBV14 and TRBJ1-6; D gene unclear. The CDR3 runs 13 residues. Germline-derived CDR1 and CDR2 are SGHDN and FVKESK. V gave up 4 bases and J gave up 10 bases, with 11 bases separating them. The CDR3 reads CASSPRVRSPLHF. Written as DNA, the CDR3 is TGTGCCAGCAGCCCTAGGGTGAGGTCACCCCTCCACTTT.

The rearrangement links TRBV28 to TRBJ1-1; 8 bases line up with TRBD1. J lost 5 bases, V lost 5 bases, and 4 bases had no gene match. The germline V gene has CDR1 MDHEN and CDR2 SYDVKM. This CDR3 has 13 residues. The CDR3 DNA is TGTGCCAGCAGTCCCCGACAGGGGACTGAAGCTTTCTTT. This gives the protein CASSPRQGTEAFF.

This clone was seen more than once but under ten times. The chain has TRBV19 and TRBJ1-5, with TRBD1 matching over 10 bases. Germline CDR1 LNHDA, CDR2 SQIVND (reference sequence). V trimming: 11 bases; J trimming: 7 bases; junction bases outside the gene matches: 8. This CDR3 contains 13 residues. CDR3 loop: CASLGQGHQPQHF. In DNA form, the CDR3 reads TGTGCCTCCCTGGGACAGGGGCACCAGCCCCAGCATTTT.

V is TRBV29-1 and J is TRBJ1-1; D remains ambiguous. Trimming removed 7 bases from V and 8 bases from J, with 20 bases in between. This CDR3 spans 13 amino acids. From germline, CDR1 is SQVTM and CDR2 ANQGSEA. CDR3 in DNA: TGCAGCGAAACTATAAGGACGGACGGCGAAGCTTTCTTT. Protein: CSETIRTDGEAFF.

The chain employs TRBV7-9 and TRBJ1-1, with 7 bases matching TRBD1. Germline trimming cut 5 bases from V and 0 bases from J; bases unmatched to any gene: 9. Germline CDR1 SEHNR, CDR2 FQNEAQ (reference sequence). The CDR3 totals 16 residues. The CDR3 nucleotides are TGTGCCAGCAGCGGTACAGGGGTTTGGATGAACACTGAAGCTTTCTTT. Protein sequence: CASSGTGVWMNTEAFF.

The chain carries TRBV7-5 and TRBJ1-2. TRBV7-5 is assigned pseudogene status. This CDR3 has 13 residues. CDR3: CARTVRSPYGYTF. DNA for the CDR3: TGTGCCAGAACGGTTCGTTCACCCTATGGCTACACCTTC.

This rearrangement joins TRBV12-5 to TRBJ2-3; 7 bases are shared with TRBD2. V dropped 1 base and J dropped 11; count of bases not matched to a gene: 6. Germline-derived CDR1 and CDR2 are LGHNT and FRNRAP. The CDR3 is made up of 13 amino acids. CDR3 DNA: TGTGCTAGTGGTTTGGAGACTAGCCGAAGGCAGTATTTT. It translates to CASGLETSRRQYF. Supplemented by reference TRBV12-5 and TRBJ2-3, the full variable domain reads DARVTQTPRHKVTEMGQEVTMRCQPILGHNTVFWYRQTMMQGLELLAYFRNRAPLDDSGMPKDRFSAEMPDATLATLKIQPSEPRDSAVYFCASGLETSRRQYFGPGTRLTVL.

This chain links TRBV19 with TRBJ1-2, with D possibly being TRBD1 (5 bases). Trimming took off 2 bases at V and 2 bases at J, with 9 bases between the two ends. Germline CDR1 is LNHDA and CDR2 is SQIVND (reference sequence). There are 14 residues in the CDR3. DNA for the CDR3: TGTGCCAGTAGTATACGGGACTCCAACTATGGCTACACCTTC. It encodes CASSIRDSNYGYTF.

This clone was found a few times. This sequence joins TRBV5-4 and TRBJ1-4; no clear D gene. Looked up from germline, CDR1 is SGHNT and CDR2 is YYREEE (reference sequence). CDR3 length: 13 residues. V lost 1 base and J 4 bases, leaving 5 bases between the germline ends. CDR3 loop: CASSLNSNEKLFF. For the CDR3, the DNA is TGTGCCAGCAGCTTGAACAGTAATGAAAAACTGTTTTTT.

The chain uses TRBV30 and TRBJ1-1; maybe TRBD1 (5 bases). The germline V and J ends were trimmed by 0 bases and 7 bases, with 12 bases remaining between them. Per germline, CDR1 GTSNPN and CDR2 SVGIG (reference sequence). The CDR3 spans 13 residues. The CDR3 sequence: CAWSVWDGGEAFF. Written as DNA, the CDR3 is TGTGCCTGGAGTGTCTGGGACGGAGGTGAAGCTTTCTTT.

This clone was detected only a few times. The gene calls are TRBV19 and TRBJ2-7, with 11 bases fitting TRBD1. V shed 4 bases, J shed 4 bases, and the junction held 6 bases outside the gene matches. This CDR3 has 15 residues. Germline lookup yields CDR1 LNHDA and CDR2 SQIVND (reference sequence). CDR3 bases: TGTGCCAGTAGTAGTTCCGGGACAGGGGGATACGAGCAGTACTTC. It specifies CASSSSGTGGYEQYF.

V is TRBV7-2 and J is TRBJ2-1; D perhaps matches TRBD2 (5 bases). V was shortened by 2 bases and J by 7 bases, with 6 bases between the two germline ends. This CDR3 comprises 12 residues. Germline CDR1 is SGHTA and CDR2 is FQGNSA. CDR3 in amino acids: CASSLSGNEQFF. For the CDR3, the DNA is TGTGCCAGCAGCTTAAGCGGAAATGAGCAGTTCTTC.

The rearrangement joins TRBV6-5 to TRBJ2-5; D gene ambiguous. The CDR3 is 13 residues long. Germline loops: CDR1 MNHEY, CDR2 SVGAGI. V lost 6 bases and J lost 5, with 13 bases in between. The DNA of the CDR3 is TGTGCCAGCAGAAGTACCCGTAAGGAGACCCAGTACTTC. Encoded protein: CASRSTRKETQYF.